This section outlines one T cell receptor beta chain sequence together with its context. Its target is not known. The sample belongs to a study of post-analysis software for immune sequencing data. Overall study: Courses of disease covered relapsing-remitting, secondary progressive and progressive-relapsing multiple sclerosis. Notes on the study in general: Controls had significantly higher normalized Chao1 diversity than multiple sclerosis patients. Strong co-clustering by F measure was seen for same-batch samples. In patients, about 5 TRBV segments were more frequent than in controls, with TRBV5-6, TRBV5-1 and TRBV20-1 among them.

CDR3 length equals 15 residues. V dropped 2 bases and J dropped 0 bases, with 8 bases sitting between them. Germline V lookup: CDR1 MNHNS, CDR2 SASEGT. Tagging with unique molecular identifiers was a feature of the TCR beta cDNA libraries. The authors obtained some 500,000 cDNA molecules from around 0.96 to 9.9 million T cells. TCRdb passed the PCR reads through MiXCR, listing each CDR3 protein once. The sample has about half a million distinct CDR3 sequences, under 55% seen once; the top ten hold over 10%. The clonotype was recovered from a girl aged 5-17 years with multiple sclerosis. Sequenced material: blood. The chain combines TRBV6-1 with TRBJ2-1; D is unclear. Written as DNA, the CDR3 is TGTGCCAGCAGTGAACAGATTAGCTCCTACAATGAGCAGTTCTTC. As protein: CASSEQISSYNEQFF.